This T cell receptor (beta chain) is drawn from a study of Tregs in tolerant kidney transplant recipients. Overall study findings and caveats: Changing PCR primers prevented nucleotide comparison between some patients' samples. Tregs expanded with activated donor B cells seemed most donor-specific.

Unstimulated regulatory T cells (CD4+CD25+CD127-), CD4+CD25- non-regulatory cells, CD4 and CD8 cells were FACS-sorted from thawed PBMCs. Regarding this clone: Its target is not known.

Here immunoSEQ multiplex PCR was the method, and the copy in TCRdb shows in-frame clones only, minus some. This sample has tens of thousands of clones, with 80% to 95% found just once. Trimming removed 5 bases from V and 5 bases from J; junction bases left unmatched: 6. Per the germline V gene, CDR1 is GTSNPN and CDR2 is SVGIG (reference sequence). The CDR3 extends over 13 amino acids. The rearrangement uses TRBV30 and TRBJ2-5, with 9 positions matching TRBD1. The clonotype comes from a human donor who received a combined kidney and bone marrow transplant. This specimen consisted of CD4+ T cells from blood, obtained before the transplant. The CDR3 DNA reads TGTGCCTGGGAAACAGGGGGCTGGGAGACCCAGTACTTC. Amino acids: CAWETGGWETQYF.